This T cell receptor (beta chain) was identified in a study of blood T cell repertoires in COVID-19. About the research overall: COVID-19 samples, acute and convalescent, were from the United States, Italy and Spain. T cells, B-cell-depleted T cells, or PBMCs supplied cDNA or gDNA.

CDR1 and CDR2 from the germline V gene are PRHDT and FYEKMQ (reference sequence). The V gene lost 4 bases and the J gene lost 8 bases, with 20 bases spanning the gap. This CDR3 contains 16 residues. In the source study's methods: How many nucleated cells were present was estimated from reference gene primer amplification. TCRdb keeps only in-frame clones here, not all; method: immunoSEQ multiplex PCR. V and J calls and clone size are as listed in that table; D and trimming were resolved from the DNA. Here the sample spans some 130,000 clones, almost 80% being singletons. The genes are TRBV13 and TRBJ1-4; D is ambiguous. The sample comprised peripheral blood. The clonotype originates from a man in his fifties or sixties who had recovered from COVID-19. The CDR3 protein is CASSSAAGVSGEKLFF. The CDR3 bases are TGTGCCAGCAGCTCAGCGGCCGGGGTCAGTGGCGAAAAACTGTTTTTT.